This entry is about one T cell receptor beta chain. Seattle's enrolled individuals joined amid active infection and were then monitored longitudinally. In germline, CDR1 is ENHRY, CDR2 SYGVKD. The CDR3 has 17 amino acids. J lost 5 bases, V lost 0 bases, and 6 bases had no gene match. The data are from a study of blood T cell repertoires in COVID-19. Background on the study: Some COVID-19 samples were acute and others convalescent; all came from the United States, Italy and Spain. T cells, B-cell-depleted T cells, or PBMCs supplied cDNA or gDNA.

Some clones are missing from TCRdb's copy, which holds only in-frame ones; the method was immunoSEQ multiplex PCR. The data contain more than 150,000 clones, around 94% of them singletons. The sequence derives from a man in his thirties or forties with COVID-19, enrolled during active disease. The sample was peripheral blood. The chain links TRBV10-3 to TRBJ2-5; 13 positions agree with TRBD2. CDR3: CAISESPGLAGEETQYF. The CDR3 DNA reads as TGTGCCATCAGTGAGTCGCCCGGACTAGCGGGGGAGGAGACCCAGTACTTC.